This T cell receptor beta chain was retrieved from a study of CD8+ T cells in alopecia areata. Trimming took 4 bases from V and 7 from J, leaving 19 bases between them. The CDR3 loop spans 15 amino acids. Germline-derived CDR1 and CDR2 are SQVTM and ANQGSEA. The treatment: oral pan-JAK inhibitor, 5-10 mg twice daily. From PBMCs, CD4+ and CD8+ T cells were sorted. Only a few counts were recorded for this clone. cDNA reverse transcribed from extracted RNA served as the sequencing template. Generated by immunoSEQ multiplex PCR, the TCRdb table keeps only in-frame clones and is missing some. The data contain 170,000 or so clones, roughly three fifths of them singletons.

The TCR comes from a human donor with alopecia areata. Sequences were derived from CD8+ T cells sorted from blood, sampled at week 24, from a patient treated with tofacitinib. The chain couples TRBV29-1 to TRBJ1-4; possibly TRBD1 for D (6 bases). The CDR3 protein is CSVGEGGVQVEKLFF. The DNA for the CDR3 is TGCAGCGTTGGGGAGGGGGGCGTCCAAGTTGAAAAACTGTTTTTT.